Listed below are T cell receptor beta chains from one sample, sequenced in a study of blood T cell repertoires in COVID-19. Repertoires were generated with immunoSEQ multiplex PCR, while TCRdb's copy carries only in-frame clones and drops some. The sample consists of 75,000 to 90,000 clones, about four fifths of them appearing once. The material sequenced was peripheral blood. These receptors were collected from a woman in her thirties or forties with active or convalescent COVID-19. CDR3s include the opening cysteine and the closing phenylalanine or tryptophan. The D gene is left open where the match is weak. Only some rows state a clone size, as once, few, many or a class for expanded clones.

cdr3_aa	cdr3_nt	v_call	d_call	j_call	clone_size
CASSQEDRAKNIQYF	TGTGCCAGCAGCCAAGAGGACAGGGCCAAAAACATTCAGTACTTC	TRBV4-2	TRBD1	TRBJ2-4	once
CASSQQQGRSEQYF	TGTGCCAGCAGTCAGCAACAGGGCCGGTCCGAGCAGTACTTC	TRBV27	-	TRBJ2-7	-
CASRGGPGSTYEQYF	TGTGCCAGCAGAGGGGGACCCGGGTCGACCTACGAGCAGTACTTC	TRBV6-5	-	TRBJ2-7	-
CASSSRTGELFF	TGTGCCAGCAGCTCGAGAACCGGGGAGCTGTTTTTT	TRBV11-3	-	TRBJ2-2	-
CSASPSSLAKNIQYF	TGCAGTGCTAGTCCCAGTAGCCTAGCCAAAAACATTCAGTACTTC	TRBV20-1	-	TRBJ2-4	-
CASSLATGNGYTF	TGTGCCAGCAGCTTAGCGACAGGGAACGGCTACACCTTC	TRBV7-9	TRBD1	TRBJ1-2	-
CASSRGAGEAPQHF	TGTGCCAGTAGTCGGGGAGCCGGGGAGGCGCCCCAGCATTTT	TRBV19	-	TRBJ1-5	-
CASSYGGGRPQHF	TGTGCCAGCAGTTACGGGGGGGGTAGGCCCCAGCATTTT	TRBV6-5	-	TRBJ1-5	-
CASSPRVEPYEQYF	TGTGCCAGCAGCCCCCGAGTTGAGCCATACGAGCAGTACTTC	TRBV9	-	TRBJ2-7	-
CASSDPETGIISPQHF	TGTGCCAGCAGTGACCCCGAGACAGGGATAATCAGCCCCCAGCATTTT	TRBV6-4	TRBD1	TRBJ1-5	-
CASSYGGQAKNIQYF	TGTGCCAGCAGTTACGGGGGACAGGCTAAAAACATTCAGTACTTC	TRBV6-2/TRBV6-3	TRBD1	TRBJ2-4	-
CASSQGDHLRVPYYEQYF	TGTGCCAGCAGTCAGGGGGACCACTTGCGGGTACCCTATTACGAGCAGTACTTC	TRBV6-2/TRBV6-3	TRBD1	TRBJ2-7	-
CASSYEFGKQGFHEQYF	TGTGCCAGCAGTTACGAGTTCGGGAAACAGGGGTTCCACGAGCAGTACTTC	TRBV6-2/TRBV6-3	TRBD1	TRBJ2-7	-
CASSALFGTSFSYEQYF	TGTGCCAGCAGTGCACTTTTTGGGACTAGCTTCTCCTACGAGCAGTACTTC	TRBV27	TRBD2	TRBJ2-7	-
CASSQGAGSLHEQYF	TGCGCCAGCAGCCAAGGAGCCGGGTCCTTACACGAGCAGTACTTC	TRBV4-3	-	TRBJ2-7	-
CASSAQGEGTDTQYF	TGTGCCAGCAGCGCCCAAGGGGAAGGCACAGATACGCAGTATTTT	TRBV9	-	TRBJ2-3	-
CAISRTSEKGTNEQFF	TGTGCCATCAGTCGCACTAGCGAGAAGGGGACCAATGAGCAGTTCTTC	TRBV10-3	TRBD2	TRBJ2-1	-
CASSSVGGQYF	TGCGCCAGCAGCTCTGTGGGGGGCCAGTACTTC	TRBV5-1	-	TRBJ2-5	-
CASSAQDRGPIGYTF	TGTGCCAGCAGCGCCCAGGACAGGGGGCCTATTGGCTACACCTTC	TRBV9	TRBD1	TRBJ1-2	-
CASSQDRLSRVNYGYTF	TGTGCCAGCAGCCAAGATCGGCTCTCCAGGGTTAACTATGGCTACACCTTC	TRBV4-2	-	TRBJ1-2	-
CARIRDRDNQPQHF	TGTGCTAGGATCCGGGACAGGGACAATCAGCCCCAGCATTTT	TRBV12-5	TRBD1	TRBJ1-5	-
CASSQDRGEKLFF	TGTGCCAGCAGTCAAGACAGGGGTGAAAAACTGTTTTTT	TRBV27	TRBD1	TRBJ1-4	-
CASSHPRQGPNYGYTF	TGCGCCAGCAGCCATCCTAGACAGGGACCTAACTATGGCTACACCTTC	TRBV4-1	TRBD1	TRBJ1-2	-
CASSRSARVSEQYF	TGTGCCAGCAGCCGGTCGGCTAGAGTGAGCGAGCAGTACTTC	TRBV27	-	TRBJ2-7	-
CASSYSVQEVNEKLFF	TGTGCCAGCAGTTACTCGGTGCAAGAGGTTAATGAAAAACTGTTTTTT	TRBV6-2/TRBV6-3	-	TRBJ1-4	-
CASTTDRGYGYTF	TGTGCCAGCACCACGGACAGGGGCTATGGCTACACCTTC	TRBV27	TRBD1	TRBJ1-2	-
CASSLWTSGGFSNTGELFF	TGTGCCAGCAGCCTGTGGACTAGCGGGGGCTTTTCGAACACCGGGGAGCTGTTTTTT	TRBV3-1/TRBV3-2	TRBD2	TRBJ2-2	-
CASSYSGRVTDTQYF	TGTGCCAGCAGTTACTCGGGCAGGGTCACAGATACGCAGTATTTT	TRBV6-5	-	TRBJ2-3	-
CASSLDPPGGWGYTF	TGTGCCAGCAGCTTGGACCCCCCGGGGGGCTGGGGCTACACCTTC	TRBV5-4	-	TRBJ1-2	-
CASRAEGNTIYF	TGTGCCAGCAGGGCGGAGGGAAACACCATATATTTT	TRBV6-5	-	TRBJ1-3	-
CASSLSGFSTDTQYF	TGTGCCAGCAGCTTATCGGGATTTAGCACAGATACGCAGTATTTT	TRBV7-9	-	TRBJ2-3	few
CASSRERRGLGYEQYF	TGTGCCAGCTCACGAGAACGACGGGGTTTAGGCTACGAGCAGTACTTC	TRBV18	-	TRBJ2-7	-
CASSQVWGRVTDTQYF	TGCGCCAGCAGCCAAGTTTGGGGGCGGGTTACAGATACGCAGTATTTT	TRBV4-1	-	TRBJ2-3	few
CASSQFRDSGQFF	TGCGCCAGCAGCCAGTTCAGGGACAGCGGGCAGTTCTTC	TRBV4-1	TRBD1	TRBJ2-1	-
CASSLGNRGQGEKLFF	TGTGCCAGCAGCTTGGGAAACAGGGGGCAGGGAGAAAAACTGTTTTTT	TRBV5-6	TRBD1	TRBJ1-4	-